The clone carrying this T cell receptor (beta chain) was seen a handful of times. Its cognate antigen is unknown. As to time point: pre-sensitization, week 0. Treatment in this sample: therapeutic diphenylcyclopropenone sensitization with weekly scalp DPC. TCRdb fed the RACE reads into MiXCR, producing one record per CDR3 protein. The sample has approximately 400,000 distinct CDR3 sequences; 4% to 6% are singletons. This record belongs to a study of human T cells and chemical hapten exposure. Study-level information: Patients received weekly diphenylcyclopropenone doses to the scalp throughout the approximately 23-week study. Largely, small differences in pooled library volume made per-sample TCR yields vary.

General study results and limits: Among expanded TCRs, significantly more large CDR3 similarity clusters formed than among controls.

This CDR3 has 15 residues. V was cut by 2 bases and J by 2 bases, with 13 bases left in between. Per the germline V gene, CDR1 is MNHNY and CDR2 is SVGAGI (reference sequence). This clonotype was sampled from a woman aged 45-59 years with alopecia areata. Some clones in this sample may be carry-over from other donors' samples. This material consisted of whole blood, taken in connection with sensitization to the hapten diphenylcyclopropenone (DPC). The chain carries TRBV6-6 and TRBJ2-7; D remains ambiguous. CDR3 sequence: CASSYLELKTYEQYF. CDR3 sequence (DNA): TGTGCCAGCAGTTACCTAGAATTAAAAACCTACGAGCAGTACTTC.